The 2 T cell receptor beta chains listed next were all sequenced from one sample in a study of blood T cell repertoires in COVID-19 (dated by TCRdb to 2018 to 2020). Preparation of the library involved the immunoSEQ multiplex PCR assay. This immuneACCESS table, as held by TCRdb, lists in-frame sequences with V and J called but not all clones. Of the missing ones, under half trace to an unresolved V gene in checked studies; the others have no known cause. Within this sample are about 94,000 clones, with more than 70% of them counted one time only. The biggest ten clones account for 10% to 15% of the sample. Sequenced input: peripheral blood. Receptors were obtained from a woman aged 55 to 70 in a cohort sampled during active or convalescent COVID-19.

This clone is a singleton in its sample. The V and J genes are TRBV4-1 and TRBJ2-7, with 7 bases lining up with TRBD1. Germline trimming cut 6 bases from V and 0 bases from J; bases unmatched to any gene: 2. The CDR3 is made up of 13 amino acids. Looked up from germline, CDR1 is MGHRA and CDR2 is YSYEKL. The CDR3 loop is CASRGTDSYEQYF. In DNA form, the CDR3 reads TGCGCCAGCAGGGGGACAGACTCCTACGAGCAGTACTTC.

The chain has TRBV18 and TRBJ1-2; 9 nucleotides line up with TRBD1. Germline values: CDR1 KGHSH, CDR2 LQKENI. Trimming removed 2 bases from V and 8 bases from J; junction bases left unmatched: 6. The CDR3 runs 14 residues. CDR3 DNA sequence: TGTGCCAGCTCACCAAGTTTACAGGGGGCCGGCTACACCTTC. Protein: CASSPSLQGAGYTF.